This T cell receptor (beta chain) was found in a study of shared clonotypes between healthy human individuals. Study-wide results and limits: The study sampled only blood, and tissue repertoires likely differ.

Sequencing used immunoSEQ multiplex PCR; TCRdb keeps in-frame clones, though not all of them. The sample has roughly 2.1 million clones; under 95% are singletons. Naive CD8 cells lacked CD45RO and underwent positive selection for CCR7, leaving out terminally differentiated effector memory CD45RA+ cells. Recent acute infections and vaccinations were absent in the healthy HIV-negative adult donors. In the case of this clone: Its antigen is unknown.

The V segment lost 7 bases and the J segment 5 bases; nucleotides outside the gene matches: 13. CDR1 is MNHEY, CDR2 SMNVEV, per germline (reference sequence). CDR3 length: 16 amino acids. The V gene is TRBV27, the J gene TRBJ2-3; 9 nucleotides agree with TRBD2. The sequencing input was naive CD8+ T cells from PBMCs. The source of this sequence is a man between 18 and 35 years old in good health. Some clones in this sample may be carry-over from other donors' samples. CDR3 in amino acids: CASTELAGGPVDTQYF. CDR3 nucleotides: TGTGCCAGCACCGAGTTGGCGGGAGGGCCGGTAGATACGCAGTATTTT.